A selection of T cell receptor beta chains follows, all from one sample in a study of shared clonotypes between healthy human individuals. Measured with immunoSEQ multiplex PCR; TCRdb has only the in-frame clones, and not every one. The top ten clones hold less than 0.15% of a sample with some 2,100,000 clones, approximately 96% of them seen once. The sequenced sample consisted of naive CD4+ T cells sorted from blood. The receptors shown here come from a man in his late teens or twenties in good health. Both conserved end residues are part of each CDR3. The D gene is left open where the match is weak. Clone size is given for some rows only: seen once, a few or many times, or a class if the clone is expanded.

size,J,D,V,DNA,CDR3
.,TRBJ2-1,TRBD1,TRBV15,TGTGCCACCAGCAGGGGACAGATTGACTACAATGAGCAGTTCTTC,CATSRGQIDYNEQFF
once,TRBJ2-5,.,TRBV9,TGTGCCAGCAGCGTAGCTGTTCAGGGAGAGACCCAGTACTTC,CASSVAVQGETQYF
.,TRBJ1-1,.,TRBV10-3,TGTGCCATAAATAAGGGACAAGACACTGAAGCTTTCTTT,CAINKGQDTEAFF
.,TRBJ2-5,.,TRBV7-2,TGTGCCAGCAGCCCATCCTTTGGAGAGACCCAGTACTTC,CASSPSFGETQYF
.,TRBJ2-7,.,TRBV29-1,TGCAGCGTCCAGGGGCAGGGATCTAACGAGCAGTACTTC,CSVQGQGSNEQYF
.,TRBJ2-2,.,TRBV2,TGTGCCAGCAGTGGCGTGGGTCTTGTTCGGCTGTTTTTT,CASSGVGLVRLFF
.,TRBJ1-4,.,TRBV25-1,TGTGCCAGCAGTGAATCAGGACGGCCAAATGAAAAACTGTTTTTT,CASSESGRPNEKLFF
once,TRBJ2-3,TRBD2,TRBV5-1,TGCGCCAGCAGCTTGCCGCTAGCGGGGCAGGGGACAGATACGCAGTATTTT,CASSLPLAGQGTDTQYF
.,TRBJ2-5,TRBD1,TRBV30,TGTGCCTGGAGTCCTCGGGGACAGGGGGAGACCCAGTACTTC,CAWSPRGQGETQYF
.,TRBJ1-2,TRBD1,TRBV9,TGTGCCAGCAGCGTAATGGGATCGACAGGGTCGGGCGGCTACACCTTC,CASSVMGSTGSGGYTF
once,TRBJ2-6,.,TRBV27,TGTGCCAGCAGCTCATCGGATTTGTCTGGGGCCAACGTCCTGACTTTC,CASSSSDLSGANVLTF
.,TRBJ1-6,TRBD1,TRBV30,TGTGCCTTAGGGGGCAGTCGGTCACCCCTCCACTTT,CALGGSRSPLHF
once,TRBJ2-3,.,TRBV5-6,TGTGCCAGCAGGGGTACTAGGCCTAGCACAGATACGCAGTATTTT,CASRGTRPSTDTQYF
.,TRBJ2-1,.,TRBV7-2,TGTGCCAGCAGCTTCAGGAGAATCGTTGAGCAGTTCTTC,CASSFRRIVEQFF
.,TRBJ1-1,TRBD1,TRBV10-3,TGTGCCATCACTTCGGACAGGGTAGACACTGAAGCTTTCTTT,CAITSDRVDTEAFF
.,TRBJ2-2,.,TRBV7-2,TGTGCCAGCAGCTGGTTGTCAGGCACCGGGGAGCTGTTTTTT,CASSWLSGTGELFF
few,TRBJ1-6,TRBD1,TRBV4-1,TGCGCCAGCAGCCAAGGGGACAGATCCGGTAGGTCACCCCTCCACTTT,CASSQGDRSGRSPLHF
.,TRBJ1-5,.,TRBV7-9,TGTGCCAGCAGCTTAGGGGGTTCGGTCAATCAGCCCCAGCATTTT,CASSLGGSVNQPQHF
.,TRBJ1-1,.,TRBV29-1,TGCAGCGTTGCTAACACTGAAGCTTTCTTT,CSVANTEAFF
.,TRBJ2-6,.,TRBV5-1,TGCGCCAGCAGCGGCGACGGGGCCAACGTCCTGACTTTC,CASSGDGANVLTF
few,TRBJ1-1,.,TRBV19,TGTGCCAGTAGGGCACAGGGTGGGACTGAAGCTTTCTTT,CASRAQGGTEAFF
.,TRBJ1-4,TRBD1,TRBV5-4,TGTGCCAGCAGCAGGGACAGTGCAACTAATGAAAAACTGTTTTTT,CASSRDSATNEKLFF
.,TRBJ1-4,.,TRBV25-1,TGTGCCAGCAGTGCCGCGGTCTCTGCAACTAATGAAAAACTGTTTTTT,CASSAAVSATNEKLFF
.,TRBJ1-3,.,TRBV28,TGTGCCACCCATAGGGAGGTCTCTGGAAACACCATATATTTT,CATHREVSGNTIYF
.,TRBJ2-3,TRBD2,TRBV7-2,TGTGCCAGCAGCCTGCGACTAGCTCAACTAGTCGATACGCAGTATTTT,CASSLRLAQLVDTQYF
.,TRBJ1-1,.,TRBV28,TGTGCCAGCATCTACAGGACTGAAGCTTTCTTT,CASIYRTEAFF